This TCR beta chain was found in a study of beta chain features in type 1 diabetes. V dropped 5 bases and J dropped 2; count of bases not matched to a gene: 7. The length of the CDR3 is 16 residues. Germline CDR1 SGHAT, CDR2 FQNNGV. This clone was seen more than once but under ten times. Its antigen is undetermined. Overall study findings and caveats: At VDJ recombination sites, type 1 diabetes patients had fewer insertions and more deleted nucleotides. Possible PCR preference for shorter templates applied equally to patients and controls.

The authors took one heparinised blood draw, averaging approximately 120 mL, from each donor. Cells sorted by CD45RO/CCR7/CD25/CD127/CD95/CD27 comprised CD4+ naive, central memory, regulatory and stem cell-like memory cells. cDNA synthesis used the whole RNA isolate, giving expressed TCRB sequences. Some clones are missing from TCRdb's copy, which holds only in-frame ones; the method was immunoSEQ multiplex PCR. The sample comprises 350,000 to 450,000 clones, over 12% of which are singletons, and roughly 0.019% rests with the top ten. Sequenced: naive CD4+ T cells from blood. V and J are TRBV11-2 and TRBJ2-1; 9 nucleotides match TRBD1. The TCR sequence derives from a woman between 18 and 30 years old in good health. CDR3 coding DNA: TGTGCCAGCAGCGGCCGGGACAGGGAGCCCTACAATGAGCAGTTCTTC. This gives the protein CASSGRDREPYNEQFF.